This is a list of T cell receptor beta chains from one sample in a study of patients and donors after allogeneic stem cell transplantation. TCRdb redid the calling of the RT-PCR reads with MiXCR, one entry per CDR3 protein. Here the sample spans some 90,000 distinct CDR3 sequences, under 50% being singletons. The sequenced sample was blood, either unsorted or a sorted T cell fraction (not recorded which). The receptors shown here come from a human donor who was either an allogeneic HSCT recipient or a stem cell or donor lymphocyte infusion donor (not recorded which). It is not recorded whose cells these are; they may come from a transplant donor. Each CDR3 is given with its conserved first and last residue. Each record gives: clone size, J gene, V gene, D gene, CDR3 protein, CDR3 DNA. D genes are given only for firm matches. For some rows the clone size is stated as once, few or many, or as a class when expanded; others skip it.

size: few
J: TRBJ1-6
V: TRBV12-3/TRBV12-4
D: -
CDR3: CASSLRSSYNSPLHF
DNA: TGTGCCAGCAGTTTGAGGAGCTCCTATAATTCACCCCTCCACTTT

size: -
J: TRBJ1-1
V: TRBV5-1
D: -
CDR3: CASSFHDYTEAFF
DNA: TGCGCCAGCAGTTTTCACGACTACACTGAAGCTTTCTTT

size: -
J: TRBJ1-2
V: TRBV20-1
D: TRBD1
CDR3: CSAQSRTGDGYTF
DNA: TGCAGTGCCCAGAGCCGTACAGGGGATGGCTACACCTTC

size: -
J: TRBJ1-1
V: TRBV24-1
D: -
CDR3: CATSDLREPKAFF
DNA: TGTGCCACCAGTGATTTGAGGGAACCTAAAGCTTTCTTT

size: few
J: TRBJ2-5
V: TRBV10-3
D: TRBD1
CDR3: CAIGGTGRLETQYF
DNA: TGTGCCATCGGCGGGACAGGGAGGTTAGAGACCCAGTACTTC

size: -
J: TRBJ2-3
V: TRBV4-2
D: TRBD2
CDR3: CASSPRGTSIADTQYF
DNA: TGTGCCAGCAGCCCCAGGGGGACTAGCATCGCAGATACGCAGTATTTT

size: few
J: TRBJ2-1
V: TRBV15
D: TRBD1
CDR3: CATSRAGTGGTNEQFF
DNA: TGTGCCACCAGCAGAGCAGGGACAGGGGGAACCAATGAGCAGTTCTTC

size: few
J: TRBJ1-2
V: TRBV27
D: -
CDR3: CASSRYRESGYTF
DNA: TGTGCCAGCAGTAGATACAGGGAGAGCGGCTACACCTTC

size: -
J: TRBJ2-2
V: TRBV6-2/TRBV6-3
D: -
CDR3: CASSYSGDTGELFF
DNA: TGTGCCAGCAGTTACTCGGGGGACACCGGGGAGCTGTTTTTT

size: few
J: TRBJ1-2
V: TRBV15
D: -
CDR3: CATSRDRGSYGYTF
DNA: TGTGCCACCAGCAGAGATAGAGGAAGCTATGGCTACACCTTC

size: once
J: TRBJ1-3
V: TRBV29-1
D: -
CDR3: CSVTRRESSGNTIYF
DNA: TGCAGCGTTACCCGGCGGGAAAGCTCTGGAAACACCATATATTTT

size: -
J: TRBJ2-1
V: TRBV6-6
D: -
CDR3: CASSYEPFFGLDNEQFF
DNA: TGTGCCAGCAGTTATGAGCCCTTCTTCGGGCTCGACAATGAGCAGTTCTTC

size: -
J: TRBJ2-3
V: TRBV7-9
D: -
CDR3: CASSFQDLFTDTQYF
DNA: TGTGCCAGCAGCTTCCAGGATCTCTTCACAGATACGCAGTATTTT

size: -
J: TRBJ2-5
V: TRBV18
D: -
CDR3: CASSPLDYQEAQYF
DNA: TGTGCCAGCTCACCACTAGACTACCAAGAGGCCCAGTACTTC

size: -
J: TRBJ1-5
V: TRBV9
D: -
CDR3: CASSVGLHQPQHF
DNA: TGTGCCAGCAGCGTAGGACTTCATCAGCCCCAGCATTTT